This T cell receptor beta chain originates from a study of T cell responses to AZD1222 COVID-19 vaccine. Notes on the study in general: Donors were mostly white British, more females; clonal diversity possibly underestimated. Seropositivity was recorded at baseline in only 6 or 7 AZD1222 recipients.

Sequenced by immunoSEQ multiplex PCR; TCRdb stores in-frame clones only, minus some. The table lists about 150,000 clones, less than 95% of them singletons. This CDR3 is 15 amino acids long. V shed 0 bases, J shed 6 bases, and the junction held 4 bases outside the gene matches. Germline assignment: CDR1 MNHEY and CDR2 SVGAGI. Note on this clone: What it recognizes is unknown.

This sequence joins TRBV6-5 and TRBJ2-1, with 8 bases that match TRBD2. Sequenced here: peripheral blood, sampled on day 0 of AZD1222 vaccination. This TCR was sampled from an adult in good health. The CDR3 sequence is CASSYSELAANEQFF. CDR3 nucleotide sequence: TGTGCCAGCAGTTACTCGGAACTAGCGGCCAATGAGCAGTTCTTC.